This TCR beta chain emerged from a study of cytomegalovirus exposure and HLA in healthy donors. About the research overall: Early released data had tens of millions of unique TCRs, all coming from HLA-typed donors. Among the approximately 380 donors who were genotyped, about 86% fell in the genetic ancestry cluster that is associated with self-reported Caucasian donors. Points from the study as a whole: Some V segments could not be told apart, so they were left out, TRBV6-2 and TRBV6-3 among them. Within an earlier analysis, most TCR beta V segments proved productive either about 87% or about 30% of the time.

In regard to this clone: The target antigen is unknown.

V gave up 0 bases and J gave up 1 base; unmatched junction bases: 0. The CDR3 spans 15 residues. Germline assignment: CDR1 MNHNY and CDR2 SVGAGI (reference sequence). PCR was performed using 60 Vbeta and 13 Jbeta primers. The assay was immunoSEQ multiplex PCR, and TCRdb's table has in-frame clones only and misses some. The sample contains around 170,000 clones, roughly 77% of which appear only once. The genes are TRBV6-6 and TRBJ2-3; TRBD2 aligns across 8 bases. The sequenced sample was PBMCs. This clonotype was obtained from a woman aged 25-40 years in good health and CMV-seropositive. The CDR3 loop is CASSYSSGGTDTQYF. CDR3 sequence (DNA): TGTGCCAGCAGTTACTCTAGCGGGGGCACAGATACGCAGTATTTT.